This record covers a single TCR beta chain. No antigen is known for it. No base-level quality is on record; no much larger clone is a single base apart. The data belong to a study of blood T cell repertoires in COVID-19 (dated by TCRdb to about 2020). Regarding the research as a whole: Collaborator samples came from the United States, Italy and Spain and covered acute and convalescent phases of COVID-19. The material from the prospective study consisted of cDNA or gDNA derived from T cells, B-cell-depleted T cells, or PBMCs. Subjects who had been exposed to COVID-19, were actively infected with it, or had recovered from it provided the deeply sampled blood TCRbeta repertoires that made up the dataset. The repertoires were made available in a free public database intended to serve as a resource for research on the immune response to SARS-CoV-2. The samples were drawn from the first 160 participants of the ongoing ImmuneRACE study and from roughly 1,300 subjects provided by 6 global collaborators. Nearly every sample came with metadata listing a de-identified subject ID, COVID-19 status, age in years and sex. Where available, HLA class I and class II types were obtained from metadata supplied by the sample provider rather than from assay-based typing. Broader findings and caveats from the paper: The amount of clinical and demographic metadata varied by source and participant and was provided uncurated.

The immunoSEQ Assay, a bias-controlled multiplex PCR, was used to amplify TCRbeta CDR3 regions from genomic DNA. Regarding the original processing steps: The number of nucleated cells in each sample was estimated by amplification of reference gene primers within the assay. To quantify the absolute abundance of each unique TCRbeta CDR3 rearrangement, sequence reads were collapsed and filtered. For each sample, productive Simpson clonality was calculated by taking the square root of Simpson's diversity index across productive rearrangements. TCRdb retrieved this table from immuneACCESS and kept in-frame rearrangements only. Not all clones are present; in checked studies, unresolved V genes account for under half, and no reason is known for the remainder. V and J calls and clone size are as listed in that table; D and trimming were resolved from the DNA. In all, the sample holds nearly 250,000 clones, and approximately 85% of those were seen once. The top ten clonotypes cover approximately 5% of the sample.

The CDR3 starts with the cysteine, ends with the phenylalanine, and has 14 residues. Only the CDR3 DNA is retained, 42 bases long and in frame from the first base. Unmatched junction bases come to 2, with V trimmed by 5 bases and J by 1 base. The germline V gene (reference sequence) supplies CDR1 LNHDA and CDR2 SQIVND. One collaborating source in Seattle enrolled patients during active infection and followed them longitudinally through the course of disease. Whole blood was collected in K2EDTA tubes by collaborating institutions according to the institutions' own protocols. Collaborator samples were shipped for TCRbeta analysis as frozen whole blood, isolated PBMCs, or DNA extracted from either sample type.

Recombination joined TRBV19 with TRBJ2-3, with 8 central nucleotides matching TRBD2. The clonotype originates from a woman older than 75 with COVID-19, enrolled during active disease. The sample consisted of peripheral blood. Read as DNA, the sequence is TGTGCCAGTAGTGGGCGGGGGGGCACAGATACGCAGTATTTT. This translates into CASSGRGGTDTQYF.